Sequencing of this T cell receptor (beta chain) was carried out in a study of shared clonotypes between healthy human individuals. Study information: Participating donors consisted of two women and a few men aged 18 to 49. CD4 naive cells filled three plates per donor, CD4 memory three, CD8 naive two and CD8 memory one.

Adult donors, all healthy and HIV-negative, had no recent acute infections or vaccinations. The germline V gene has CDR1 SGHRS and CDR2 YFSETQ. The CDR3 consists of 15 residues. The trim removed 5 bases at V and 4 bases at J, leaving 9 bases unmatched. Clones were read by immunoSEQ multiplex PCR, and TCRdb kept only the in-frame ones, dropping some. This table has 2 million to 3 million clones, roughly 93% appearing once. The V call is TRBV5-1, the J call TRBJ2-1; 7 positions match TRBD2. The clonotype comes from a man aged 18 to 29 in good health. Some clones in this sample may be carry-over from other donors' samples. What was sequenced was naive CD4+ T cells from PBMCs. Subset in this sample: CD45RA+ positively selected. This chain's CDR3 is CASRVGLAAYNEQFF. For the CDR3, the DNA is TGCGCCAGCAGGGTGGGGCTAGCGGCTTACAATGAGCAGTTCTTC.